The 21 T cell receptor beta chains listed next were all sequenced from one sample in a study of blood T cell repertoires in COVID-19. Sequenced by immunoSEQ multiplex PCR; TCRdb stores in-frame clones only, minus some. The profile shows around 260,000 clones, 70% to 90% of them singletons. The sequenced material came from PBMCs or T cells enriched from blood (not recorded which). The receptors shown here come from a young woman who had recovered from COVID-19.

The V and J genes are TRBV20-1 and TRBJ1-1, with D uncertain. V was cut by 4 bases and J by 5 bases, with 5 bases left in between. The CDR3 spans 10 residues. Germline V gene data show CDR1 as DFQATT and CDR2 as SNEGSKA (reference sequence). CDR3 sequence reads: CSAIHTEAFF. Here the CDR3 DNA reads TGCAGTGCTATACATACTGAAGCTTTCTTT.

The chain carries TRBV3-1 (or the pseudogene TRBV3-2) and TRBJ2-2; D gene ambiguous. Trimming left V 1 base short and J 6 bases short, with 9 bases between. Germline V gives CDR1 LGHDT, CDR2 YNNKEL (reference sequence). This CDR3 is built from 14 residues. CDR3 sequence (DNA): TGTGCCAGCAGCCAAGTCCCCTACGCCGGGGAGCTGTTTTTT. Amino acid sequence: CASSQVPYAGELFF.

This clone came up once. This chain connects TRBV3-1 (or the pseudogene TRBV3-2) to TRBJ1-2, with D maybe TRBD1 (6 bases). CDR1 is LGHDT, CDR2 YNNKEL, per germline (reference sequence). Trimming stripped 0 bases from V and 6 bases from J, with 11 bases between. The CDR3 runs to 14 residues. The CDR3 sequence: CASSQDGQGHGYTF. Written as DNA, the CDR3 is TGTGCCAGCAGCCAAGATGGCCAGGGGCATGGCTACACCTTC.

The genes are TRBV5-1 and TRBJ1-2; perhaps TRBD1 as D (6 bases). The CDR3 is made up of 18 amino acids. Germline V gives CDR1 SGHRS, CDR2 YFSETQ. V shed 0 bases and J shed 4 bases, with 22 bases lying between them. The CDR3 region is CASSLDTGNPSMGYGYTF. In DNA form, the CDR3 reads TGCGCCAGCAGCTTGGACACAGGGAACCCCAGTATGGGCTATGGCTACACCTTC.

This chain connects TRBV19 to TRBJ1-2, with D maybe TRBD1 (6 bases). The CDR3 has 12 residues. The germline V gene encodes CDR1 LNHDA and CDR2 SQIVND (reference sequence). Trimming took 5 bases from V and 13 from J, leaving 17 bases between them. The CDR3 DNA reads as TGTGCCAGTAGTCCAGAAGGACAGCGGCGCACCTTC. This codes for CASSPEGQRRTF.

This chain links TRBV11-3 with TRBJ2-3, with a weak D call TRBD2 (6 bases). There are 13 residues in the CDR3. Germline-derived CDR1 and CDR2 are SGHNT and YENEEA. Trimming removed 3 bases at V and 3 bases at J, with 7 bases between. The CDR3 DNA is TGTGCCAGCAGCTTTGGGGGGACAGATACGCAGTATTTT. Amino acid sequence: CASSFGGTDTQYF. Looking up the rest from reference TRBV11-3 and TRBJ2-3 gives the full variable domain: EAGVVQSPRYKIIEKKQPVAFWCNPISGHNTLYWYLQNLGQGPELLIRYENEEAVDDSQLPKDRFSAERLKGVDSTLKIQPAELGDSAVYLCASSFGGTDTQYFGPGTRLTVL.

The V call is TRBV2, the J call TRBJ1-5, with D hard to call. This CDR3 has 14 residues. V lost 0 bases to trimming and J lost 7 bases, with 10 bases between them. In germline, CDR1 is SNHLY, CDR2 FYNNEI. The CDR3 DNA reads TGTGCCAGCAGTGAAGCGACCCCCGGGCAGCCCCAGCATTTT. Translated, it gives CASSEATPGQPQHF. Combining the CDR3 with reference TRBV2 and TRBJ1-5 gives the whole variable domain EPEVTQTPSHQVTQMGQEVILRCVPISNHLYFYWYRQILGQKVEFLVSFYNNEISEKSEIFDDQFSVERPDGSNFTLKIRSTKLEDSAMYFCASSEATPGQPQHFGDGTRLSIL.

Turning to this clone: The identical CDR3 is also encoded by other nucleotide sequences in the sample. The gene calls are TRBV18 and TRBJ2-3; D unclear. CDR3 size: 14 residues. The germline V gene encodes CDR1 KGHSH and CDR2 LQKENI. Trimming took 3 bases from V and 0 from J, leaving 7 bases between them. CDR3: CASSPPSSTDTQYF. Here the CDR3 DNA reads TGTGCCAGCTCACCCCCTTCTAGCACAGATACGCAGTATTTT.

This rearrangement joins TRBV7-2 to TRBJ1-1; 7 bases are shared with TRBD1. V gave up 4 bases and J gave up 2 bases; unmatched junction bases: 4. Germline V gene data show CDR1 as SGHTA and CDR2 as FQGNSA. This CDR3 region has 14 residues. This CDR3 is CASSSTGTNTEAFF. DNA of the CDR3: TGTGCCAGCAGCTCGACAGGGACCAACACTGAAGCTTTCTTT.

This clone was seen just once. The chain combines TRBV7-9 with TRBJ1-2, with a tentative D call TRBD1 (6 bases). Trimming removed 5 bases at V and 5 bases at J, with 9 bases between. CDR3 size: 12 residues. CDR1 and CDR2 from the germline V gene are SEHNR and FQNEAQ (reference sequence). The CDR3 region has the DNA TGTGCCAGCAGCCCTCAGGGGTATGGCTACACCTTC. Translated: CASSPQGYGYTF.

Here the CDR3 DNA reads TGTGCCATCAGTGCTCTCTATGGCTACACCTTC. This codes for CAISALYGYTF. The rearrangement joins TRBV10-3 to TRBJ1-2; unclear D gene. V lost 4 bases, J lost 4 bases, and 4 bases lay in between. CDR1 ENHRY and CDR2 SYGVKD come from the germline V gene. The CDR3 sequence is 11 residues long.

The genes are TRBV2 and TRBJ1-5; D is possibly TRBD1 (6 bases). This CDR3 contains 15 residues. V gave up 10 bases and J gave up 1 base, with 17 bases separating them. From germline, CDR1 is SNHLY and CDR2 FYNNEI. The CDR3 loop reads CATQRAGASNQPQHF. The CDR3 bases are TGTGCCACCCAAAGGGCGGGGGCCAGCAATCAGCCCCAGCATTTT.

V and J are TRBV7-9 and TRBJ1-2; D is possibly TRBD1 (6 bases). This CDR3 comprises 16 residues. V shed 5 bases and J shed 6 bases, with 22 bases lying between them. The germline V gene has CDR1 SEHNR and CDR2 FQNEAQ (reference sequence). The CDR3 coding sequence is TGTGCCAGCAGCCCTCAACAGGGAGGGGGGTTGCATGGCTACACCTTC. Encoded protein: CASSPQQGGGLHGYTF. The complete variable domain, with remaining parts taken from reference TRBV7-9 and TRBJ1-2, reads DTGVSQNPRHKITKRGQNVTFRCDPISEHNRLYWYRQTLGQGPEFLTYFQNEAQLEKSRLLSDRFSAERPKGSFSTLEIQRTEQGDSAMYLCASSPQQGGGLHGYTFGSGTRLTVV.

V usage is TRBV19 and J usage is TRBJ2-7; D unresolved. V lost 1 base, J lost 2 bases, and 6 bases lay in between. The CDR3 runs to 13 residues. CDR1 is LNHDA and CDR2 is SQIVND in the germline V gene (reference sequence). The CDR3 sequence is CASSIGPTYEQYF. In nucleotides, the CDR3 is TGTGCCAGTAGTATAGGTCCCACCTACGAGCAGTACTTC.

The chain uses TRBV19 and TRBJ1-2, with a tentative D call TRBD1 (6 bases). V dropped 5 bases and J dropped 3 bases, with 16 bases sitting between them. The CDR3 has 15 amino acids. CDR1 and CDR2 from the germline V gene are LNHDA and SQIVND (reference sequence). As DNA, the CDR3 is TGTGCCAGTAGTTCACCCAGGGGCGCGGACTATGGCTACACCTTC. This sequence encodes CASSSPRGADYGYTF.

In this sample, this clone turned up once. The chain carries TRBV4-2 and TRBJ1-2, with D possibly matching TRBD1 (6 bases). Trimming cost V 3 bases and J 2 bases, with 13 bases left between them. The V gene's germline CDR1 is LGHNA and CDR2 YNFKEQ. The CDR3 covers 15 residues. CDR3 residues: CASSHEQGGNYGYTF. The CDR3 nucleotides read TGTGCCAGCAGCCATGAACAGGGCGGGAACTATGGCTACACCTTC.

The chain's CDR3 is CASSLPQGTREETQYF. The DNA for the CDR3 is TGTGCCAGCAGCTTACCCCAGGGGACCCGAGAAGAGACCCAGTACTTC. V usage is TRBV7-2 and J usage is TRBJ2-5, with TRBD1 as a possible D gene (6 bases). Trimming cost V 2 bases and J 3 bases, with 16 bases left between them. The CDR3 consists of 16 residues. Per the germline V gene, CDR1 is SGHTA and CDR2 is FQGNSA.

The rearrangement joins TRBV28 to TRBJ2-3; 7 nucleotides line up with TRBD1. Losses at the gene ends were 5 bases for V and 0 bases for J; bases not matched to a gene: 8. CDR1 MDHEN and CDR2 SYDVKM come from the germline V gene. The CDR3 length is 16 residues. CDR3 residues: CASSVNRDSSTDTQYF. The DNA for the CDR3 is TGTGCCAGCAGTGTAAACCGGGACAGTAGCACAGATACGCAGTATTTT. Looking up the rest from reference TRBV28 and TRBJ2-3 gives the full variable domain: DVKVTQSSRYLVKRTGEKVFLECVQDMDHENMFWYRQDPGLGLRLIYFSYDVKMKEKGDIPEGYSVSREKKERFSLILESASTNQTSMYLCASSVNRDSSTDTQYFGPGTRLTVL.

This sequence joins TRBV5-1 and TRBJ2-3; the match to TRBD2 covers 7 bases. CDR3 length: 14 amino acids. J was trimmed by 2 bases and V by 7 bases; bases with no gene match: 7. In germline, CDR1 is SGHRS, CDR2 YFSETQ. Here the CDR3 reads CASYPGLHTDTQYF. CDR3 sequence (DNA): TGCGCCAGCTACCCGGGACTACACACAGATACGCAGTATTTT.

V and J are TRBV5-6 and TRBJ2-5, with TRBD2 matching 8 bases. Germline V gene data show CDR1 as SGHDT and CDR2 as YYEEEE. J lost 4 bases, V lost 0 bases, and 8 bases had no gene match. This CDR3 is 16 amino acids long. The CDR3 coding sequence is TGTGCCAGCAGCTTGGCACGGGGGGGCGGAAGAGAGACCCAGTACTTC. Translation: CASSLARGGGRETQYF.

This chain uses TRBV19 with TRBJ1-2; no reliable D call. CDR1 LNHDA and CDR2 SQIVND come from the germline V gene (reference sequence). Deletions cut 9 bases from V and 4 bases from J, with 9 bases between. This CDR3 is built from 11 residues. CDR3 amino acids: CASHGSYGYTF. CDR3 nucleotides: TGTGCCAGCCACGGTTCCTATGGCTACACCTTC.